The T cell receptor beta chain under discussion was sequenced for a study of T cells in Graves' hyperthyroidism and ophthalmopathy (dated by TCRdb to the late 2010s). In the study overall: Peripheral blood samples were taken at the time of initial diagnosis, prior to any treatment. A discovery cohort of 95 to 100 patients, 43 with Graves' ophthalmopathy and about 60 with stable Graves' hyperthyroidism, was used to find distinguishing TCR V-J signatures. Prospective prediction of ophthalmopathy was tested in an independent validation cohort consisting of roughly 19 hyperthyroidism patients and some 15 patients who later progressed to ophthalmopathy. The 90 to 100 discovery patients were randomly divided into training and test sets at a 7:3 ratio. In more than 5 Graves' hyperthyroidism patients, the study also compared T-cell repertoires from thyroid tissue with T-cell repertoires from blood. After blood sampling, hyperthyroidism patients were treated with methimazole at a starting dose of 30 mg daily, and ophthalmopathy patients were treated with high-dose intravenous methylprednisolone. The paper describes TCR Vbeta CDR3 sequencing of about 140 peripheral blood samples, made up of about 41 ophthalmopathy patients, 70 to 80 hyperthyroidism patients and about 17 progressor patients.

CDR3 length: 14 amino acids, cysteine to phenylalanine. Just the 42-base CDR3 DNA is kept, in frame starting at base 1. Germline trimming amounts to 4 bases on V and 4 bases on J, with 3 as the count of junction bases outside the gene matches. This clonotype was counted at least ten times. The clone's antigen remains unknown. No much larger clone is present one base from it, and per-base qualities are unavailable. Stable Graves' hyperthyroidism was defined as no progression to ophthalmopathy during 18 months of follow-up. Hyperthyroidism patients were newly diagnosed, with disease duration under 2 months, and aged 18 to 65 years. The study excluded patients with uncontrolled infections, other autoimmune diseases, pregnancy or lactation. Diagnoses relied on clinical symptoms, serum thyroxine and TRAb, thyroid ultrasound and orbital computed tomography. PBMCs were separated from around 9.1 ml of fresh peripheral blood using Ficoll-Paque density gradient centrifugation. Total RNA was extracted with Trizol reagent, and quality was checked on an Agilent 2100 Bioanalyzer.

The TCR beta CDR3 regions were amplified from the RNA transcripts. A first-round RT-PCR of the TCR CDR3 used the HTBI primer set with the Qiagen OneStep RT-PCR kit. A second multiplex PCR round built the libraries, followed by size selection and purification. Paired-end sequencing of the libraries was performed with 100 bp reads on an Illumina HiSeq2000. On the authors' methods: SOAPnuke was used to process the raw data, removing reads that contained adapters or uncalled bases, had a mean Phred below 15, or lacked an exact match to the constant primer or identifier. COPE v1.2.5 was used to merge the high-quality paired reads, and each unique nucleotide sequence was defined as a clonotype. MiTCR v1.1 was used to align the clonotypes against IMGT TRBV, TRBD and TRBJ reference segments. Analysis was restricted to V-J combinations with a frequency above 0.0001, which covered about 99% of repertoires. The TCS score was defined as the ratio of F50 (clonal expansion) to E x V (chaos), calculated using BLOSUM62-based TCRdist between CDR3 peptides within each V-J. Welch's t-statistics and random forest reduced approximately 520 V-J features to under 15, which were used in a naive Bayes classifier (R e1071). Using fastp at Q25 and MiXCR, TCRdb reprocessed the public reads and kept productive beta chains. Rows with a matching CDR3 protein are joined into one entry that keeps the most common DNA and genes. The V and J calls were not made by the authors but by TCRdb's processing. A total of about 210,000 distinct CDR3 sequences appear in this sample, 17% of them only once. Roughly 50% of the sample is taken by the ten largest.

On the study overall, not on this receptor specifically: Most expanded thyroid clonotypes (frequency above 0.001) were also detected in blood, a finding suggesting that blood repertoires may reflect thyroid immune responses. In validation, the model predicted progression to ophthalmopathy with just under 71% sensitivity and less than 80% specificity, a median of about six months before onset. No statistical method was used to fix the sample size in advance, and group allocation was not hidden from the investigators. In cross-validation, a model built on a 13 V-J signature told ophthalmopathy apart from stable hyperthyroidism with approximately 90% sensitivity and roughly 82% specificity, and in testing the same model reached 80%/75%.

This TCR was recovered from a man aged 50 or older with Graves' hyperthyroidism. Sequenced sample: blood. The rearranged segments are TRBV12-3 or TRBV12-4 and TRBJ2-2, with 7 bases matching TRBD1. The CDR3 in this case is CASSSDRATGELFF. The nucleotides are TGTGCCAGCAGTTCCGACAGGGCCACCGGGGAGCTGTTTTTT.